These 21 T cell receptor beta chains originate from one sample sequenced in a study of control samples from healthy donors and cancer patients. Sequenced by immunoSEQ multiplex PCR; TCRdb stores in-frame clones only, minus some. Of 150,000 to 170,000 clones detected, roughly 94% appear once; the ten largest clones hold approximately 5.7%. Input material: blood. The receptors come from a man aged 40-49 years in good health.

The chain employs TRBV30 and TRBJ1-2; D remains unclear. V gave up 2 bases and J gave up 13 bases, with 14 bases separating them. The CDR3 totals 11 residues. Germline loops: CDR1 GTSNPN, CDR2 SVGIG (reference sequence). The CDR3 region has the DNA TGTGCCTGGAGTACTGGACCCTCGGCCACCTTC. Its protein product is CAWSTGPSATF.

The chain uses TRBV7-9 and TRBJ2-7, with D possibly being TRBD2 (6 bases). Per the germline V gene, CDR1 is SEHNR and CDR2 is FQNEAQ (reference sequence). V was cut by 5 bases and J by 2 bases, with 13 bases left in between. The CDR3 is made up of 14 amino acids. This CDR3 reads CASSPAGGPYEQYF. CDR3 bases: TGTGCCAGCAGCCCCGCCGGGGGTCCCTACGAGCAGTACTTC.

The rearrangement uses TRBV5-1 and TRBJ2-1, with D unresolved. Germline lookup yields CDR1 SGHRS and CDR2 YFSETQ. This CDR3 contains 12 residues. V lost 3 bases, J lost 10 bases, and 11 bases lay in between. CDR3 in amino acids: CASSSSVGEQFF. The DNA of the CDR3 is TGCGCCAGCAGCTCCTCGGTGGGAGAGCAGTTCTTC.

This chain joins TRBV5-6 and TRBJ1-1; D remains ambiguous. The CDR3 runs to 12 residues. Germline assignment: CDR1 SGHDT and CDR2 YYEEEE. The V and J ends lost 6 bases and 0 bases respectively, with 6 bases between them. The CDR3 reads CASKALNTEAFF. The CDR3 bases are TGTGCCAGCAAAGCATTGAACACTGAAGCTTTCTTT.

J is TRBJ1-1 and V is TRBV19; possible D gene TRBD1, 5 bases. V gave up 5 bases and J gave up 4 bases, with 14 bases separating them. CDR3 length: 14 residues. Germline V gene data show CDR1 as LNHDA and CDR2 as SQIVND (reference sequence). The CDR3 DNA reads as TGTGCCAGTAGTCCGTCAGGGTCAGGCACTGAAGCTTTCTTT. It yields the protein CASSPSGSGTEAFF.

Only one count was recorded for this clone. The chain carries TRBV21-1 and TRBJ2-3; the D call in the table, TRBD2, was not verified against the DNA. TRBV21-1 is a known pseudogene. This CDR3 is built from 13 residues. The CDR3: CASRNRGRDTQYF. CDR3 bases: TGTGCCAGCAGAAACCGAGGGCGGGATACGCAGTATTTT.

This clone was counted once. The chain joins TRBV5-8 to TRBJ2-6; D unclear. Germline lookup yields CDR1 SGHTS and CDR2 YDEGEE. The CDR3 is 15 residues long. V was clipped by 1 base and J by 0 bases, with 5 bases between them. The CDR3 loop reads CASSLSFSGANVLTF. The CDR3 nucleotides are TGTGCCAGCAGCTTGTCCTTCTCTGGGGCCAACGTCCTGACTTTC.

A few counts support this clone. The chain recombines TRBV27 with TRBJ1-2; D not certain. The CDR3 is made up of 13 amino acids. The germline V and J ends were trimmed by 3 bases and 4 bases, with 9 bases remaining between them. In germline, CDR1 is MNHEY, CDR2 SMNVEV (reference sequence). The CDR3 nucleotides read TGTGCCAGCAGTTTGGCACTAGGCTATGGCTACACCTTC. It translates to CASSLALGYGYTF.

V and J are TRBV27 and TRBJ2-7; TRBD2 might be the D (6 bases). V was cut by 7 bases and J by 7 bases, with 17 bases left in between. Germline values: CDR1 MNHEY, CDR2 SMNVEV (reference sequence). This CDR3 comprises 13 residues. The CDR3 protein is CASTSGTGREQYF. The CDR3 DNA reads TGTGCCAGCACCTCTGGGACTGGACGGGAGCAGTACTTC.

This chain links TRBV28 with TRBJ1-5; no firm D call. The germline V and J ends were trimmed by 7 bases and 4 bases, with 14 bases remaining between them. Germline CDR1 is MDHEN and CDR2 is SYDVKM. The CDR3 is 14 residues long. DNA for the CDR3: TGTGCCAGCATCCCAGACGGGAGAAATCAGCCCCAGCATTTT. Protein: CASIPDGRNQPQHF.

The chain is built from TRBV10-3 and TRBJ2-1; the match to TRBD2 covers 13 bases. Germline V lookup: CDR1 ENHRY, CDR2 SYGVKD. Trimming at V came to 10 bases and at J to 7 bases, leaving 4 bases not matched to a gene. The CDR3 spans 13 residues. The CDR3 bases are TGTGCCACCTCGACTAGCGGGGGGAATGAGCAGTTCTTC. Its protein is CATSTSGGNEQFF.

The chain is built from TRBV7-2 and TRBJ1-1; D is uncertain. There are 15 residues in the CDR3. The V gene's germline CDR1 is SGHTA and CDR2 FQGNSA. Trimming cost V 2 bases and J 0 bases, with 10 bases left between them. The CDR3, as DNA: TGTGCCAGCAGCTTATGGGCAGGATTGAACACTGAAGCTTTCTTT. Protein: CASSLWAGLNTEAFF.

J is TRBJ1-6 and V is TRBV2, with 10 bases that match TRBD1. V shed 7 bases and J 5 bases; nucleotides not matched to a gene: 5. The CDR3 is 15 amino acids. Looked up from germline, CDR1 is SNHLY and CDR2 is FYNNEI. The CDR3 loop is CASKTGGANNSPLHF. CDR3 nucleotides: TGTGCCAGCAAGACAGGGGGCGCGAATAATTCACCCCTCCACTTT.

The J gene is TRBJ1-2, the V gene TRBV20-1; perhaps TRBD1 as D (5 bases). The CDR3 contains 12 residues. Germline CDR1 DFQATT, CDR2 SNEGSKA (reference sequence). Trimming cost V 5 bases and J 5 bases, with 12 bases left between them. The CDR3, as DNA: TGCAGTGCTGGTGGGGGTCCTTATGGCTACACCTTC. It is translated as CSAGGGPYGYTF.

V and J are TRBV6-5 and TRBJ1-2; unclear D gene. The CDR3 is made up of 14 amino acids. V was pared by 8 bases and J by 2 bases, with 15 bases between. Per the germline V gene, CDR1 is MNHEY and CDR2 is SVGAGI. As DNA, the CDR3 is TGTGCCAGCCGCTCAGCCGGAGAAAACTATGGCTACACCTTC. Its translation: CASRSAGENYGYTF.

V and J are TRBV3-1 (or the pseudogene TRBV3-2) and TRBJ1-2; D is possibly TRBD1 (6 bases). CDR1 is LGHDT, CDR2 YNNKEL, per germline (reference sequence). The V gene lost 3 bases and the J gene lost 4 bases, with 15 bases spanning the gap. The CDR3 consists of 15 residues. Here the CDR3 DNA reads TGTGCCAGCAGCCACCCCGGGGGGGGCATCTATGGCTACACCTTC. Translating it yields CASSHPGGGIYGYTF.

The chain employs TRBV12-3 or TRBV12-4 and TRBJ1-4; D is ambiguous. The CDR3 length is 13 residues. V was clipped by 4 bases and J by 8 bases, with 11 bases between them. CDR3 nucleotides: TGTGCCAGCAGTTCACGGACCCTAGAAAAACTGTTTTTT. It specifies CASSSRTLEKLFF.

This sequence joins TRBV28 and TRBJ1-3; D gene ambiguous. There are 10 residues in the CDR3. V was shortened by 5 bases and J by 4 bases, with 0 bases between the two germline ends. Per germline, CDR1 MDHEN and CDR2 SYDVKM. The CDR3 region has the DNA TGTGCCAGCAGTGGAAACACCATATATTTT. Amino acid sequence: CASSGNTIYF.

The chain has TRBV28 and TRBJ1-1; D remains ambiguous. V lost 7 bases to trimming and J lost 1 base, with 16 bases between them. The CDR3 is 15 amino acids. CDR1 and CDR2 (germline): MDHEN, SYDVKM. This chain's CDR3 is CASTQDGRPNTEAFF. The CDR3, as DNA: TGTGCCAGCACACAAGACGGGCGGCCGAACACTGAAGCTTTCTTT.

This chain links TRBV9 with TRBJ1-1; no definite D call. The CDR3 runs 13 residues. The V gene's germline CDR1 is SGDLS and CDR2 YYNGEE. V shed 0 bases and J shed 4 bases, with 7 bases lying between them. DNA for the CDR3: TGTGCCAGCAGCGTAGGAATGGGCACTGAAGCTTTCTTT. Its translation is CASSVGMGTEAFF.

The chain uses TRBV24-1 and TRBJ2-3; 9 nucleotides align to TRBD2. The CDR3 spans 20 residues. Trimming cost V 0 bases and J 1 base; bases outside gene matches: 13. CDR1 is KGHDR, CDR2 SFDVKD, per germline. CDR3 DNA sequence: TGTGCCACCAGTGATTTGTCGGCGGGGGGGCCTCTACTCGGCACAGATACGCAGTATTTT. The encoded protein is CATSDLSAGGPLLGTDTQYF.